These T cell receptor beta chains were read from a single sample in a study of human T cells and chemical hapten exposure. TCRdb re-called the RACE reads with MiXCR, one entry per CDR3 protein. The sample includes about 76,000 distinct CDR3 sequences, around 13% of them seen just once. The sequences come from whole blood, collected in connection with sensitization to the hapten diphenylcyclopropenone (DPC). These receptors originate from a woman aged 45 to 65 with alopecia areata. Some clones in this sample may be carry-over from other donors' samples. Each CDR3 is given with its conserved first and last residue. D genes are given only for firm matches. Size tells how often a clone was seen (once, few, many) or the class of an expanded clone, and some rows leave it out.

>-|TRBV12-3/TRBV12-4|TRBJ2-3|many|14
TGTGCCAGCACCAATGGGCTAGTCACAGATACGCAGTATTTT
CASTNGLVTDTQYF
>-|TRBV28|TRBJ2-3|many|14
TGTGCCAGCAGTTTGGAGGGGAGCGCAGATACGCAGTATTTT
CASSLEGSADTQYF
>-|TRBV28|TRBJ1-2|many|14
TGTGCCAGCATCTCCGGGGGCAGGAACTATGGCTACACCTTC
CASISGGRNYGYTF
>TRBD2|TRBV28|TRBJ2-1|many|14
TGTGCCAGCACCCCAGGCCCTGGGGGGGATGAGCAGTTCTTC
CASTPGPGGDEQFF
>TRBD1|TRBV2|TRBJ2-7|-|13
TGTGCCAGCAGTAACGACAGGGGCTACGAGCAGTACTTC
CASSNDRGYEQYF
>TRBD2|TRBV5-1|TRBJ2-3|many|16
TGCGCCAGTTCCCGGACTAGCGGGACTAGCACAGATACGCAGTATTTT
CASSRTSGTSTDTQYF
>TRBD1|TRBV7-3|TRBJ2-2|many|15
TGTGCCAGCAGCTCCCAGACAGGGAAGACCGGGGAGCTGTTTTTT
CASSSQTGKTGELFF
>-|TRBV7-2|TRBJ2-7|-|12
TGTGCCAGCAGCCCCGTAGCGGTCGAGCAGTACTTC
CASSPVAVEQYF
>-|TRBV11-2|TRBJ2-7|many|14
TGTGCCAGCAGCTTCACCGGGACCACCTACGAGCAGTACTTC
CASSFTGTTYEQYF
>-|TRBV20-1|TRBJ1-1|few|10
TGCAGTGCTGTTTTGGGTGCAGCTTTCTTT
CSAVLGAAFF
>-|TRBV29-1|TRBJ2-5|-|15
TGCAGCGTTGAAGGGACTGGGACGGGTCAAGAGACCCAGTACTTC
CSVEGTGTGQETQYF
>-|TRBV7-9|TRBJ1-2|many|14
TGTGCCAGCAGCTTCCGACACTTAAACTATGGCTACACCTTC
CASSFRHLNYGYTF
>-|TRBV18|TRBJ2-1|many|16
TGTGCCAGCTCACCCGTCCAGGGTGGGTTCGGCGATGAGCAGTTCTTC
CASSPVQGGFGDEQFF
>-|TRBV18|TRBJ1-1|-|14
TGTGCCAGCTCACGCGGACTGACGAACACTGAAGCTTTCTTT
CASSRGLTNTEAFF
>-|TRBV7-9|TRBJ2-7|-|14
TGTGCCAGCAGCTTAGCTTTGCTAGACTACGAGCAGTACTTC
CASSLALLDYEQYF
>TRBD1|TRBV11-2|TRBJ2-7|many|15
TGTGCCAGCAGCTTCGGACAGGGGCCTTCCTACGAGCAGTACTTC
CASSFGQGPSYEQYF
>-|TRBV5-1|TRBJ1-4|few|14
TGCGCCAGCAGCTTGGACGGACAGAACGAAAAACTGTTTTTT
CASSLDGQNEKLFF
>TRBD2|TRBV6-5|TRBJ2-3|-|14
TGTGCCAGCAAGACTAGCGGGAGCACAGATACGCAGTATTTT
CASKTSGSTDTQYF
>TRBD1|TRBV11-2|TRBJ2-7|many|16
TGTGCCAGCAGCGTCAACAGGGGGCGCGGCCCCTACGAGCAGTACTTC
CASSVNRGRGPYEQYF
>TRBD1|TRBV9|TRBJ2-3|few|17
TGTGCCAGCAGCGTAGTGGGACAGGGAGTATACACAGATACGCAGTATTTT
CASSVVGQGVYTDTQYF
>-|TRBV10-3|TRBJ2-3|-|11
TGTGCCATCAGTGAGGGAGATACGCAGTATTTT
CAISEGDTQYF
>TRBD2|TRBV12-3/TRBV12-4|TRBJ2-3|few|16
TGTGCCAGCAGATACACTAGCGGGAAGGCCGAAGATACGCAGTATTTT
CASRYTSGKAEDTQYF
>-|TRBV6-5|TRBJ2-3|few|15
TGTGCCAGCAGTTACAAGCAGGAATTCACAGATACGCAGTATTTT
CASSYKQEFTDTQYF
>TRBD2|TRBV3-1|TRBJ2-3|many|16
TGTGCCAGCAGCCAAGTGGTGGGAGGGAGCACAGATACGCAGTATTTT
CASSQVVGGSTDTQYF